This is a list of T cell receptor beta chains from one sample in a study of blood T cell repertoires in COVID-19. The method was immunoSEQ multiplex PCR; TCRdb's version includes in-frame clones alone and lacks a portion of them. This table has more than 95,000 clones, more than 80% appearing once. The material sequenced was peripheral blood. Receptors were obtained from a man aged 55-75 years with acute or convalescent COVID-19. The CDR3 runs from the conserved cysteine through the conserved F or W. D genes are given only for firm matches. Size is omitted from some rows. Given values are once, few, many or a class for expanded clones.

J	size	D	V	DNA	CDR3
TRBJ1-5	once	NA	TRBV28	TGTGCCAGCAGCCAGGGACTACTTAGCAATCAGCCCCAGCATTTT	CASSQGLLSNQPQHF
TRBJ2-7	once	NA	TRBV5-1	TGCGCCAGCAGCCCGATAGCGGAGAGGGGCTACGAGCAGTACTTC	CASSPIAERGYEQYF
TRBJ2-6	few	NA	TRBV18	TGTGCCAGCTCACCATTTGGGGGGGCGAGTCACTCTGGGGCCAACGTCCTGACTTTC	CASSPFGGASHSGANVLTF
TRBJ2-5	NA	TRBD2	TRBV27	TGTGCCAGCAGTCCCAGACTAGCGGCCGCCGGGACCCAGTACTTC	CASSPRLAAAGTQYF
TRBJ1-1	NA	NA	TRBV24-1	TGTGCCACCAGTGACCCGCGAGGCACTGAAGCTTTCTTT	CATSDPRGTEAFF
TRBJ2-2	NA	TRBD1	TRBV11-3	TGTGCCAGCAGCCAGGGGGTTAACACCGGGGAGCTGTTTTTT	CASSQGVNTGELFF
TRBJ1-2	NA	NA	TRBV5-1	TGCGCCAGCAGCTTGGCCGACGGGTTGGGCTACACCTTC	CASSLADGLGYTF
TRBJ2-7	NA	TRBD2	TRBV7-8	TGTGCCAGCAGCTTAGGGGGGTCGGTAGCGGGAGCGCTCTACGAGCAGTACTTC	CASSLGGSVAGALYEQYF
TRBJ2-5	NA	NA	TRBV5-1	TGCGCCACCGCCGAGAACTACCAAGAGACCCAGTACTTC	CATAENYQETQYF
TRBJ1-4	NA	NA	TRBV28	TGTGCCAGCAGCCTCATGGAGGCTGGTAATGAAAAACTGTTTTTT	CASSLMEAGNEKLFF
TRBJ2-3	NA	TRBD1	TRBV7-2	TGTGCCAGCAGCCCGAAGACAGGGGGCGCCGATACGCAGTATTTT	CASSPKTGGADTQYF
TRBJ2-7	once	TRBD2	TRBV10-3	TGTGCCACTCGGGAGGGCGACTCCTACGAGCAGTACTTC	CATREGDSYEQYF
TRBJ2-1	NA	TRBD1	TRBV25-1	TGTGCCAGCAGTGATTCCACAATGGGACAGTACAATGAGCAGTTCTTC	CASSDSTMGQYNEQFF
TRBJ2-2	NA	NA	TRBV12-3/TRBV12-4	TGTGCCAGCAGCAAACCCGGGTCCGGGGAGCTGTTTTTT	CASSKPGSGELFF
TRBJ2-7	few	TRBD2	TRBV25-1	TGTGCCAGCAGTGACTCGGGCGGGAGATTTAGCGAGCAGTACTTC	CASSDSGGRFSEQYF
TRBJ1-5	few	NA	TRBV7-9	TGTGCCAGCAGCCAGGGCCCCAACCTCAATCAGCCCCAGCATTTT	CASSQGPNLNQPQHF
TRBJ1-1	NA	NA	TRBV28	TGTGCCAGCAGTTTAGTGGGGCGAACTGAAGCTTTCTTT	CASSLVGRTEAFF
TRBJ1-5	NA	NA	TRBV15	TGTGCCACCAGCAGTCCTCAGGGGACGATTCAGCCCCAGCATTTT	CATSSPQGTIQPQHF
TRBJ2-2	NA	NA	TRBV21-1	TGTGCCAGCAGCAGAGGGGGTGGGCGGACAGGGGCGTATAACACCGGGGAGCTGTTTTTT	CASSRGGGRTGAYNTGELFF
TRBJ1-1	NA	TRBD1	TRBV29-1	TGCAGCGTTGAACCCGGACAGGGGAACACTGAAGCTTTCTTT	CSVEPGQGNTEAFF
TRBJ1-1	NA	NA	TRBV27	TGTGCCAGCAGTTTACGGGGGTGGACTGAAGCTTTCTTT	CASSLRGWTEAFF
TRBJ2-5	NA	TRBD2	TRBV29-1	TGCAGCGTTGAAATGGTCGGGTCCGGGACTAACTCAGAGACCCAGTACTTC	CSVEMVGSGTNSETQYF
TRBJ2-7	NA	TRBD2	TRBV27	TGTGCCAGCAGTTTACGCCCAGCGGGAGACTACGAGCAGTACTTC	CASSLRPAGDYEQYF
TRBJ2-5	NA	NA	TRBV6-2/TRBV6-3	TGTGCCAGCAGTTACGGAACAGGGTCTAAGACCCAGTACTTC	CASSYGTGSKTQYF
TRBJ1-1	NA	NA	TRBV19	TGTGCCAGTACCCGCGGGTTTGAAGCTTTCTTT	CASTRGFEAFF
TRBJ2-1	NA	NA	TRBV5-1	TGCGCCAGCCAAGTAGGGGACTTGGGCAATGAGCAGTTCTTC	CASQVGDLGNEQFF
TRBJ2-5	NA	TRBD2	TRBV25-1	TGTGCCAGCAGTGAAAGACTAGCGGGGCAAGAGACCCAGTACTTC	CASSERLAGQETQYF
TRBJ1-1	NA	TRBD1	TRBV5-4	TGTGCCAGCAGCTCATCCCAGACAGGGAGGAAGAACACTGAAGCTTTCTTT	CASSSSQTGRKNTEAFF
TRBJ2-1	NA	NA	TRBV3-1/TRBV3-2	TGTGCCAGCACCTCCCGGGGTCTTTCCCCCTACAATGAGCAGTTCTTC	CASTSRGLSPYNEQFF
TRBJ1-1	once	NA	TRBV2	TGTGCCAGCAGTGGCCCTACGAACACTGAAGCTTTCTTT	CASSGPTNTEAFF
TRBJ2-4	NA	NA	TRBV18	TGTGCCAGCTCACCAGGCAGGGCACTAGCCAAAAACATTCAGTACTTC	CASSPGRALAKNIQYF
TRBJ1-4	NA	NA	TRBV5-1	TGCGCCAGCAGCTTGGTCCAAGACAGTGAAAAACTGTTTTTT	CASSLVQDSEKLFF
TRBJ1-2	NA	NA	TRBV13	TGTGCCAGCAGCGTCGACCGACTTAACTATGGCTACACCTTC	CASSVDRLNYGYTF
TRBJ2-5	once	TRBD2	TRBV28	TGTGCCAGCAGTTCCGAACTCCTAGCGGGACGGGAGACCCAGTACTTC	CASSSELLAGRETQYF
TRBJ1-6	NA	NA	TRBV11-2	TGTGCCAGCAGCTTGGTAGGGACTAATAATTCACCCCTCCACTTT	CASSLVGTNNSPLHF
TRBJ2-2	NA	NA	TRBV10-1	TGCGCCAGCAGTGAAGCCCCCGGGGAGCTGTTTTTT	CASSEAPGELFF
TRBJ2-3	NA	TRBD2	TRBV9	TGTGCCAGCAGCGTAGAGCGGGACCGCACAGATACGCAGTATTTT	CASSVERDRTDTQYF
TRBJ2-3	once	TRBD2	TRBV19	TGTGCCAGTAGTACGACTAGCGGGAGAGGGCCAGATACGCAGTATTTT	CASSTTSGRGPDTQYF
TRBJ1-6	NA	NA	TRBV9	TGTGCCAGCAGCGTAGCGGGGGGTACGGATTCACCCCTCCACTTT	CASSVAGGTDSPLHF
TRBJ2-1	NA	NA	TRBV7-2	TGTGCCAGCAGCTTTAGCTCCTACAATGAGCAGTTCTTC	CASSFSSYNEQFF
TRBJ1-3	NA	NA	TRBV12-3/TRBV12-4	TGTGCCACTGGGGCGGCCTCTGGAAACACCATATATTTT	CATGAASGNTIYF
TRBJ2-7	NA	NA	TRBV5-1	TGCGCCAGCAGCACCGGACAGCTGTACGAGCAGTACTTC	CASSTGQLYEQYF
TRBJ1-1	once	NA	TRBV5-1	TGCGCCAGCAGCTTCACTGCTTCGGTTGTGACTGAAGCTTTCTTT	CASSFTASVVTEAFF
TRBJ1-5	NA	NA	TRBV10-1	TGCGCCAGCAGTGAGGGACAAAGCAATCAGCCCCAGCATTTT	CASSEGQSNQPQHF
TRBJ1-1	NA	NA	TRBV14	TGTGCCAGCAGCCTATCAATTACTTACCGGGGAGGCACTGAAGCTTTCTTT	CASSLSITYRGGTEAFF
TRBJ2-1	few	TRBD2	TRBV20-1	TGCAGTGCTAGTAGCGGGAGCCACAATGAGCAGTTCTTC	CSASSGSHNEQFF